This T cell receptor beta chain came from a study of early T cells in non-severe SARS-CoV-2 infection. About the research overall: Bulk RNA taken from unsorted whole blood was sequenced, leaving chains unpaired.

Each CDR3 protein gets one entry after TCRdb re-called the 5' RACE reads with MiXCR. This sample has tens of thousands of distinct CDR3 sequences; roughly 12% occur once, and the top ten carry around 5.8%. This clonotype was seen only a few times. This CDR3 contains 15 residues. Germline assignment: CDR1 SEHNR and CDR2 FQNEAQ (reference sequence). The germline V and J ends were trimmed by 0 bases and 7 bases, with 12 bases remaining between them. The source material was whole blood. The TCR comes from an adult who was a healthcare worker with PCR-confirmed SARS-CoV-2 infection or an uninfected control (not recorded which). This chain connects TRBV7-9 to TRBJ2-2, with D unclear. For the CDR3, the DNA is TGTGCCAGCAGCTTAGCGCTAGGCCAGGACGGGGAGCTGTTTTTT. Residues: CASSLALGQDGELFF.